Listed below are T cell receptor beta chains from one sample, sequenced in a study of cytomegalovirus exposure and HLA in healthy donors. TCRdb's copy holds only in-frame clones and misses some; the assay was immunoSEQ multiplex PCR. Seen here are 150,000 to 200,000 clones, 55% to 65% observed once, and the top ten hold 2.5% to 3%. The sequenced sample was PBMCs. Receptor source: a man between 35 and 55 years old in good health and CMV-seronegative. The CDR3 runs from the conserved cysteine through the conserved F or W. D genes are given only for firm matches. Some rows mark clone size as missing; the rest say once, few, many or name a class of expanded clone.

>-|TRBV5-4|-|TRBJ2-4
TGTGCCAGCAGCTTGGCCGGACAGCTGGGAGGGAGAAACATTCAGTACTTC
CASSLAGQLGGRNIQYF
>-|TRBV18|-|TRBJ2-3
TGTGCCAGCTCACCGAGGACTGCGTCCCGCACAGATACGCAGTATTTT
CASSPRTASRTDTQYF
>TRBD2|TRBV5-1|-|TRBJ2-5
TGCGCCAGCAGGTCTAGCGGGGGCGCAGAGACCCAGTACTTC
CASRSSGGAETQYF
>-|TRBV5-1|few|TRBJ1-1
TGCGCCAGCAGCTCCGGACTGGGAATGAACACTGAAGCTTTCTTT
CASSSGLGMNTEAFF
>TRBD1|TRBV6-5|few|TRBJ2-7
TGTGCCAGCAGTTCACAGGGGGCTATACACGAGCAGTACTTC
CASSSQGAIHEQYF
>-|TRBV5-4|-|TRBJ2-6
TGTGCCAGCAGCGAGACAGGGACTCGTGGGGCCAACGTCCTGACTTTC
CASSETGTRGANVLTF
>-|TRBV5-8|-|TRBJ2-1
TGTGCCAGTTCCAACAGGCGTAGCTCCTACAATGAGCAGTTCTTC
CASSNRRSSYNEQFF
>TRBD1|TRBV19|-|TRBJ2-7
TGTGCCAGTAGTAGCTCGGACAGGGAAAGCTACGAGCAGTACTTC
CASSSSDRESYEQYF
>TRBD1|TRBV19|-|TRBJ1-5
TGTGCCAGTAGCCTCGACAGGGAGAATCAGCCCCAGCATTTT
CASSLDRENQPQHF
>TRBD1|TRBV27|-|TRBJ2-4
TGTGCCAGCAGTTTGGACAGGGAAGGGGCCAAAAACATTCAGTACTTC
CASSLDREGAKNIQYF
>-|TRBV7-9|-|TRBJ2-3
TGTGCCAGCAGCTTAGCGGCTACGGGTACGCAGTATTTT
CASSLAATGTQYF
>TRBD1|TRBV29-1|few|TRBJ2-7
TGCAGCGTTCTTAGCACAGGGGGCGAGCAGTACTTC
CSVLSTGGEQYF
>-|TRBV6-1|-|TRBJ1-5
TGTGCCAGCAGCAAGGGACACAATAGCAATCAGCCCCAGCATTTT
CASSKGHNSNQPQHF
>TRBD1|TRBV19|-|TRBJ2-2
TGTGCCAGTACTCTCCAGGGGGTGAATCTTAACACCGGGGAGCTGTTTTTT
CASTLQGVNLNTGELFF
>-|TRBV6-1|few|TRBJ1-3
TGTGCCAGCAGGGCGAGGAGCTCTGGAAACACCATATATTTT
CASRARSSGNTIYF
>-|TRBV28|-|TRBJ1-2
TGTGCCATCTCCGACAGAACTCAATACACCTTC
CAISDRTQYTF
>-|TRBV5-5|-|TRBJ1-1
TGTGCCAGCAGCTTCAACGATCAGGAGAACACTGAAGCTTTCTTT
CASSFNDQENTEAFF
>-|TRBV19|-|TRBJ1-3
TGTGCCAGTAGTATTCGGCGGCCCTCTGGAAACACCATATATTTT
CASSIRRPSGNTIYF
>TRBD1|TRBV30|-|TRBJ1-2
TGTGCCTGGAGTCCCCACAGGGGGTATGGCTACACCTTC
CAWSPHRGYGYTF
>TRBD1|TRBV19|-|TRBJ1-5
TGTGCCAGTACACCTTTCCGGGACAGGGGCAGCAATCAGCCCCAGCATTTT
CASTPFRDRGSNQPQHF
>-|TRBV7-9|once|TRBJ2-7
TGTGCCAGCACCGCGGGGGCAGCCTACGAGCAGTACTTC
CASTAGAAYEQYF
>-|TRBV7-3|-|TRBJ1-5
TGTGCCAGCAGCCCCACGTGGGCGAGCAATCAGCCCCAGCATTTT
CASSPTWASNQPQHF
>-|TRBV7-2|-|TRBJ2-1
TGTGCCAGCAGCCTCGGACTCGTTTACAATGAGCAGTTCTTC
CASSLGLVYNEQFF
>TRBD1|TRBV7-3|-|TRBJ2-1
TGTGCCAGCAGCTCGGGACAGGGGGTCCAGTTCTTC
CASSSGQGVQFF
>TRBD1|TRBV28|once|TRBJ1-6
TGTGCCAGCAGTTTAAGGGACAGGGTTAATTCACCCCTCCACTTT
CASSLRDRVNSPLHF
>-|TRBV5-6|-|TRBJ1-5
TGTGCCAGCAGTTGGTCGGGGAATCAGCCCCAGCATTTT
CASSWSGNQPQHF